These T cell receptor beta chains were read from a single sample in a study of control samples from healthy donors and cancer patients. Repertoires were generated with immunoSEQ multiplex PCR, while TCRdb's copy carries only in-frame clones and drops some. The sample lists roughly 88,000 clones; around four fifths were seen once. The sample was blood. These receptor sequences come from a young man in good health. CDR3s include the opening cysteine and the closing phenylalanine or tryptophan. D genes are given only for firm matches. The size of a clone is reported for some rows only, either as once, few or many, or as a class for expanded clones.

D gene | clone size | J gene | V gene | CDR3 DNA | CDR3 protein
TRBD2 | NA | TRBJ2-7 | TRBV27 | TGTGCCAGCAGTTTATCGCGGGGGACCTACGAGCAGTACTTC | CASSLSRGTYEQYF
NA | NA | TRBJ2-7 | TRBV7-3 | TGTGCCAGCAGCTTTCAGACAGCCTACGAGCAGTACTTC | CASSFQTAYEQYF
NA | NA | TRBJ2-5 | TRBV5-1 | TGCGCCAGCAGCTTGGACCCCCTCCAAGAGACCCAGTACTTC | CASSLDPLQETQYF
TRBD1 | NA | TRBJ2-3 | TRBV27 | TGTGCCAGCAGTCCAGGGGGCGCGTGGTCAGATACGCAGTATTTT | CASSPGGAWSDTQYF
NA | NA | TRBJ2-2 | TRBV6-5 | TGTGCCAGCAGGCGAGGAACCGGGGAGCTGTTTTTT | CASRRGTGELFF
TRBD1 | NA | TRBJ2-2 | TRBV5-1 | TGCGCCAGCAGCTTGGGACCGGACAGGGGGGCCAAATGGGGCACCGGGGAGCTGTTTTTT | CASSLGPDRGAKWGTGELFF
NA | NA | TRBJ2-1 | TRBV19 | TGTGCCAGTAGTATGTCATGGGACTACAATGAGCAGTTCTTC | CASSMSWDYNEQFF
NA | NA | TRBJ2-5 | TRBV5-1 | TGCGCCAGCAGCTTGGAGGGTAGGGCGACCCAGTACTTC | CASSLEGRATQYF
NA | few | TRBJ1-3 | TRBV9 | TGTGCCAGCGATAACGGGGGCGCTGGAAACACCATATATTTT | CASDNGGAGNTIYF
NA | NA | TRBJ1-5 | TRBV6-2/TRBV6-3 | TGTGCCAGCAGTTACGGAGAGTACAATCAGCCCCAGCATTTT | CASSYGEYNQPQHF
NA | NA | TRBJ2-7 | TRBV29-1 | TGCAGCGTTGCGGCGGGACGCTACGAGCAGTACTTC | CSVAAGRYEQYF
NA | NA | TRBJ1-2 | TRBV19 | TGTGCCAGTAGGGAAGGCTATGGCTACACCTTC | CASREGYGYTF
TRBD1 | NA | TRBJ1-1 | TRBV6-5 | TGTGCCAGCAACCCGGACAGGGGAGGGAGCACTGAAGCTTTCTTT | CASNPDRGGSTEAFF
TRBD1 | few | TRBJ1-6 | TRBV2 | TGTGCCAGCAGTTACCGGGACAGGGGAAAGATTTCCTATAATTCACCCCTCCACTTT | CASSYRDRGKISYNSPLHF
TRBD1 | NA | TRBJ1-6 | TRBV2 | TGTGCCAGCAGCCCGACAGGGGTGAATTCACCCCTCCACTTT | CASSPTGVNSPLHF
TRBD2 | NA | TRBJ2-5 | TRBV5-1 | TGCGCCAGCAGGCCTAGCGGGGGGGCGGAGACCCAGTACTTC | CASRPSGGAETQYF
TRBD2 | NA | TRBJ2-2 | TRBV30 | TGTGCCTGGAGTCTATCGCTAGCGGGGGGCACCGGGGAGCTGTTTTTT | CAWSLSLAGGTGELFF
NA | NA | TRBJ2-3 | TRBV5-1 | TGCGCCAGCAGCCTGTGGACCTCTAGCACAGATACGCAGTATTTT | CASSLWTSSTDTQYF
TRBD1 | NA | TRBJ1-1 | TRBV6-2/TRBV6-3 | TGTGCCAGCAGTTACACGACAGGGGGTGCGAACACTGAAGCTTTCTTT | CASSYTTGGANTEAFF
NA | NA | TRBJ1-2 | TRBV6-5 | TGTGCCAGCAGGGACTTAGCGGGGAGGGTAGGCTACACCTTC | CASRDLAGRVGYTF
NA | NA | TRBJ2-6 | TRBV5-1 | TGCGCCAGCAGCTTGTCTGGGGAGTTCTCTGGGGCCAACGTCCTGACTTTC | CASSLSGEFSGANVLTF
NA | NA | TRBJ2-3 | TRBV2 | TGTGCCAGCAGTGATTGGGGGGCTGCAGATACGCAGTATTTT | CASSDWGAADTQYF
NA | NA | TRBJ1-1 | TRBV10-3 | TGTGCCATCAGGGAAGGGGGAGACACTGAAGCTTTCTTT | CAIREGGDTEAFF
NA | few | TRBJ1-6 | TRBV30 | TGTGCCTGGAGTGTATCCTCAGGGGAGTCACCCCTCCACTTT | CAWSVSSGESPLHF
TRBD1 | once | TRBJ2-5 | TRBV7-8 | TGTGCCAGCAGCTTATGGGTAGGGGGCGTCGAGACCCAGTACTTC | CASSLWVGGVETQYF
TRBD2 | NA | TRBJ2-3 | TRBV6-4 | TGTGCCAGCAGTGAAAGCCCGTTTGGGGTTCGGCGGGGGGACGCAGATACGCAGTATTTT | CASSESPFGVRRGDADTQYF
TRBD2 | NA | TRBJ2-4 | TRBV2 | TGTGCCAGCGGTGGTAGAGCGGGGACAGCCAAAAACATTCAGTACTTC | CASGGRAGTAKNIQYF
TRBD2 | NA | TRBJ2-2 | TRBV7-2 | TGTGCCAGCAGCGTCAGAGGACTAGCGGGGGGTTTCGGGGAGCTGTTTTTT | CASSVRGLAGGFGELFF
TRBD1 | NA | TRBJ1-6 | TRBV6-5 | TGTGCCAGCAGTTACTCGGACAGGGTCTATAATTCACCCCTCCACTTT | CASSYSDRVYNSPLHF
TRBD1 | NA | TRBJ2-3 | TRBV18 | TGTGCCAGCTCGCAGGGGGACCCCACAGATACGCAGTATTTT | CASSQGDPTDTQYF
TRBD2 | medium-sized | TRBJ2-3 | TRBV5-1 | TGCGCCAGCAGCACCAGCGGGGGGGCCTTGCCTACGCAGTATTTT | CASSTSGGALPTQYF
NA | few | TRBJ1-5 | TRBV6-6 | TGTGCCAGCAGTCCAACAGGGACGAATCAGCCCCAGCATTTT | CASSPTGTNQPQHF
NA | NA | TRBJ2-2 | TRBV9 | TGTGCCAGCAGGCCACAGGGAACCGGGGAGCTGTTTTTT | CASRPQGTGELFF
TRBD2 | NA | TRBJ2-1 | TRBV7-9 | TGTGCCAGCAGCTTCATGGCGGGGGGCCTCAATGAGCAGTTCTTC | CASSFMAGGLNEQFF
NA | NA | TRBJ2-2 | TRBV5-1 | TGCGCCAGCAGATCACAGGTATCGAACACCGGGGAGCTGTTTTTT | CASRSQVSNTGELFF
NA | NA | TRBJ1-4 | TRBV5-6 | TGTGCCAGCAGCTTGGGGGGGCGTAATGAAAAACTGTTTTTT | CASSLGGRNEKLFF
NA | NA | TRBJ1-2 | TRBV19 | TGTGCCAGTATGGGGCTCGAGAAGGAGGGGAGGGCTAACTATGGCTACACCTTC | CASMGLEKEGRANYGYTF
NA | NA | TRBJ1-3 | TRBV19 | TGTGCCAGTAAGGGCGTTTTCTCTGGAAACACCATATATTTT | CASKGVFSGNTIYF
NA | NA | TRBJ1-2 | TRBV6-4 | TGTGCCAGCAGAGAGGTCCCAGGGGTCGGGGGCTACACCTTC | CASREVPGVGGYTF
NA | NA | TRBJ1-4 | TRBV9 | TGTGCCAGCAGCGTAGGGGGACTCGTTAATGAAAAACTGTTTTTT | CASSVGGLVNEKLFF
NA | NA | TRBJ2-7 | TRBV18 | TGTGCCAGCTCACCGACACCTACCTACGAGCAGTACTTC | CASSPTPTYEQYF
NA | NA | TRBJ1-1 | TRBV12-5 | TGTGCTAGTGGTTTGAGGGAAACTGAAGCTTTCTTT | CASGLRETEAFF
NA | medium-sized | TRBJ2-1 | TRBV14 | TGTGCCAGCAGCCAAGTTAAACGGGAGCATGAGCAGTTCTTC | CASSQVKREHEQFF
TRBD1 | NA | TRBJ2-7 | TRBV28 | TGTGCCAGCAGTTCCGATGGACAGGGTATCGACGAGCAGTACTTC | CASSSDGQGIDEQYF
NA | NA | TRBJ2-2 | TRBV6-5 | TGTGCCAGCAGCTTACAGGGTAACACCGGGGAGCTGTTTTTT | CASSLQGNTGELFF